The next 18 T cell receptor beta chains were all read from a single sample in a study of blood T cell repertoires in COVID-19. The protocol was immunoSEQ multiplex PCR, while the TCRdb copy is restricted to in-frame clones and leaves out a portion. The sample has about 240,000 clones, around nine tenths seen once. Input material: PBMCs or T cells enriched from blood (not recorded which). The receptors shown here come from a middle-aged man who had recovered from COVID-19.

The chain has TRBV7-6 and TRBJ2-2; possibly TRBD1 for D (5 bases). This CDR3 is 17 amino acids long. The germline CDR1 and CDR2 sequences are SGHVS and FNYEAQ. Trimming cost V 3 bases and J 9 bases, with 23 bases left between them. This chain's CDR3 is CASSFESAAVRTRELFF. CDR3 DNA: TGTGCCAGCAGCTTCGAATCCGCGGCGGTCCGGACAAGGGAGCTGTTTTTT.

The chain links TRBV11-3 to TRBJ1-2; no clear D. Trimming took off 2 bases at V and 8 bases at J, with 21 bases between the two ends. CDR1 is SGHNT, CDR2 YENEEA, per germline. There are 16 residues in the CDR3. CDR3 amino acids: CASSLSSFPTGFGYTF. The CDR3 coding sequence is TGTGCCAGCAGCTTATCTAGTTTTCCGACGGGATTCGGCTACACCTTC.

This clone appeared a single time. The rearrangement joins TRBV28 to TRBJ1-1, with D tentatively TRBD1 (6 bases). Deletions cut 2 bases from V and 2 bases from J, with 18 bases between. Germline assignment: CDR1 MDHEN and CDR2 SYDVKM. The CDR3 contains 17 residues. The CDR3 sequence: CASSLHSEGGTNTEAFF. CDR3 nucleotide sequence: TGTGCCAGCAGTTTACATTCCGAGGGGGGGACAAACACTGAAGCTTTCTTT. Drawing the rest from reference TRBV28 and TRBJ1-1, the complete variable domain is DVKVTQSSRYLVKRTGEKVFLECVQDMDHENMFWYRQDPGLGLRLIYFSYDVKMKEKGDIPEGYSVSREKKERFSLILESASTNQTSMYLCASSLHSEGGTNTEAFFGQGTRLTVV.

The V gene is TRBV5-6, the J gene TRBJ2-3; TRBD2 matches at 9 bases. The trim removed 4 bases at V and 3 bases at J, leaving 9 bases unmatched. CDR1 SGHDT and CDR2 YYEEEE come from the germline V gene. CDR3 length equals 16 residues. CDR3 nucleotides: TGTGCCAGCAGCCTCAGGACTAGCGCGTCGACAGATACGCAGTATTTT. It specifies CASSLRTSASTDTQYF.

The chain has TRBV19 and TRBJ2-1; maybe TRBD1 (5 bases). The CDR3 sequence is 15 residues long. Germline values: CDR1 LNHDA, CDR2 SQIVND (reference sequence). Trimming cost V 3 bases and J 2 bases, with 11 bases left between them. The CDR3 sequence is CASSIARVTYNEQFF. CDR3 DNA: TGTGCCAGTAGTATCGCCAGGGTTACCTACAATGAGCAGTTCTTC. Supplemented by reference TRBV19 and TRBJ2-1, the full variable domain reads DGGITQSPKYLFRKEGQNVTLSCEQNLNHDAMYWYRQDPGQGLRLIYYSQIVNDFQKGDIAEGYSVSREKKESFPLTVTSAQKNPTAFYLCASSIARVTYNEQFFGPGTRLTVL.

The V gene is TRBV18, the J gene TRBJ1-3, with TRBD1 matching over 7 bases. V lost 3 bases and J lost 0; bases outside the gene matches: 14. The germline gives CDR1 KGHSH, CDR2 LQKENI. The CDR3 runs to 19 residues. In nucleotides, the CDR3 is TGTGCCAGCTCACCCCGACCGGGACAGTGGGAGAACTCTGGAAACACCATATATTTT. Translation: CASSPRPGQWENSGNTIYF.

The chain links TRBV12-5 to TRBJ2-3; D is unresolved. Germline-derived CDR1 and CDR2 are LGHNT and FRNRAP. V was trimmed by 1 base and J by 2 bases, leaving 13 bases between them. The CDR3 runs to 16 residues. The CDR3 reads CASGLGHSGSTDTQYF. CDR3 DNA sequence: TGTGCTAGTGGTTTGGGACATTCTGGTTCCACAGATACGCAGTATTTT.

The chain couples TRBV28 to TRBJ2-3; TRBD2 is a possible D gene (6 bases). This CDR3 contains 19 residues. With 5 bases removed from V and 2 bases from J, the gap between germline ends came to 26 bases. Germline V gene data show CDR1 as MDHEN and CDR2 as SYDVKM. In DNA, the CDR3 is TGTGCCAGCAGTCCCACCCCGGGGGAGCGGAAATCTCACACAGATACGCAGTATTTT. Translation gives CASSPTPGERKSHTDTQYF.

The J gene is TRBJ2-7, the V gene TRBV6-5; 7 positions agree with TRBD1. V lost 4 bases and J lost 0; bases outside the gene matches: 6. The CDR3 is 15 residues long. The germline gives CDR1 MNHEY, CDR2 SVGAGI. The CDR3 DNA sequence: TGTGCCAGCAGTTGGGGACAGACCAGCTCCTACGAGCAGTACTTC. It translates to CASSWGQTSSYEQYF.

This clone showed up just once. The genes are TRBV12-3 or TRBV12-4 and TRBJ1-2; D not certain. Trimming cost V 7 bases and J 7 bases, with 10 bases left between them. The CDR3 consists of 11 residues. CDR3 residues: CASTYRGGYTF. For the CDR3, the DNA is TGTGCCAGCACCTACCGCGGTGGCTACACCTTC.

Concerning this clone: The same CDR3 arises from other DNA sequences in this sample as well. The CDR3 region is CASSYRGGDQPQHF. The CDR3 nucleotides read TGTGCCAGCAGTTACAGGGGGGGCGATCAGCCCCAGCATTTT. J is TRBJ1-5 and V is TRBV6-2 or TRBV6-3; tentatively, D is TRBD1 (6 bases). The CDR3 consists of 14 residues. Trimming shortened V by 2 bases and J by 5 bases, and 10 bases separated the two germline ends. Germline CDR1 reads MNHEY; CDR2 reads SVGEGT.

The J gene is TRBJ2-4, the V gene TRBV2; TRBD2 agrees at 11 bases. Trimming at V came to 4 bases and at J to 9 bases, leaving 8 bases not matched to a gene. This CDR3 is built from 15 residues. In germline, CDR1 is SNHLY, CDR2 FYNNEI. CDR3 region: CASSVAGGPWAIQYF. CDR3 bases: TGTGCCAGCAGTGTAGCGGGAGGGCCTTGGGCCATTCAGTACTTC.

The rearrangement joins TRBV7-9 to TRBJ2-5; D ambiguous. Germline CDR1 is SEHNR and CDR2 is FQNEAQ (reference sequence). The CDR3 is 16 amino acids. V was clipped by 1 base and J by 1 base, with 13 bases between them. This CDR3 is CASSLGYVGAQETQYF. The CDR3 bases are TGTGCCAGCAGCTTAGGATATGTCGGAGCCCAAGAGACCCAGTACTTC.

The V gene is TRBV6-1, the J gene TRBJ1-3; the D gene is possibly TRBD1 (6 bases). Trimming pared 0 bases from V and 10 bases from J, leaving 10 bases between. Per germline, CDR1 MNHNS and CDR2 SASEGT. The CDR3 loop spans 13 amino acids. The DNA for the CDR3 is TGTGCCAGCAGTGAAGCTACAGGGCTTACCATATATTTT. It specifies CASSEATGLTIYF.

Details on this clone: The sample has other DNA sequences that encode this CDR3 too. The J gene is TRBJ2-5, the V gene TRBV7-2; D is unresolved. V shed 3 bases and J shed 5 bases, with 7 bases lying between them. Germline V CDR1 and CDR2: SGHTA, FQGNSA. The CDR3 is 12 amino acids. The chain's CDR3 is CASSFTGETQYF. CDR3 coding DNA: TGTGCCAGCAGCTTTACCGGGGAGACCCAGTACTTC.

This sequence joins TRBV18 and TRBJ2-5, with D possibly being TRBD1 (5 bases). Germline V lookup: CDR1 KGHSH, CDR2 LQKENI. V lost 2 bases and J 1 base, leaving 14 bases between the germline ends. The CDR3 is made up of 16 amino acids. CDR3 bases: TGTGCCAGCTCACCAGCAGGGCAGATCACCCAAGAGACCCAGTACTTC. It codes for CASSPAGQITQETQYF.

This rearrangement joins TRBV5-1 to TRBJ1-1; 10 bases map to TRBD1. CDR1 is SGHRS and CDR2 is YFSETQ in the germline V gene. V lost 4 bases and J lost 4; bases outside the gene matches: 10. The CDR3 runs to 16 residues. As DNA, the CDR3 is TGCGCCAGCAGCACAGGACAGGGGGTTCTATCCACTGAAGCTTTCTTT. Residues: CASSTGQGVLSTEAFF.

This chain connects TRBV7-9 to TRBJ2-1, with 13 bases matching TRBD2. From germline, CDR1 is SEHNR and CDR2 FQNEAQ (reference sequence). The CDR3 totals 15 residues. The V segment lost 6 bases and the J segment 9 bases; nucleotides outside the gene matches: 8. The CDR3, as DNA: TGTGCCAGCAGTTCACTAGCGGGGGGGCGGAGTGAGCAGTTCTTC. Protein product: CASSSLAGGRSEQFF.